The 26 T cell receptor beta chains presented below share a single source sample, sequenced in a study of siplizumab effects on memory and regulatory T cells. Some clones are missing from TCRdb's copy, which holds only in-frame ones; the method was immunoSEQ multiplex PCR. Of 87,000 or so clones detected, over 80% appear once; the ten largest clones hold about 16%. Material: CD4+ T cells sorted from blood. The origin of the receptors is a human donor in good health.

The CDR3 sequence: CASSFSANEKLFF. Written as DNA, the CDR3 is TGTGCCAGTTCGTTTTCGGCTAATGAAAAACTGTTTTTT. The chain couples TRBV6-1 to TRBJ1-4; no clear D. The CDR3 covers 13 residues. Trimming left V 9 bases short and J 3 bases short, with 11 bases between. Germline CDR1 and CDR2: MNHNS and SASEGT.

The V gene is TRBV9, the J gene TRBJ2-3; D may correspond to TRBD1 or TRBD2 (6 bases each). Germline CDR1 reads SGDLS; CDR2 reads YYNGEE. This CDR3 has 19 residues. Between the trimmed V and J ends, which lost 3 bases and 2 bases, there was a span of 25 bases. CDR3: CASSAGAGGSLGTTDTQYF. CDR3 in DNA: TGTGCCAGCAGCGCGGGGGCTGGGGGGAGTCTAGGGACCACAGATACGCAGTATTTT.

This sequence joins TRBV7-2 and TRBJ2-4; 8 bases map to TRBD2. V gave up 5 bases and J gave up 1 base; unmatched junction bases: 7. The CDR3 extends over 16 amino acids. Germline values: CDR1 SGHTA, CDR2 FQGNSA. CDR3 in DNA: TGTGCCAGCAGCATCGCGGGGGGAAGTGCCAAAAACATTCAGTACTTC. It yields the protein CASSIAGGSAKNIQYF.

This clone was counted only a few times. J is TRBJ2-5 and V is TRBV11-2; TRBD2 agrees at 7 bases. CDR1 and CDR2 (germline): SGHAT, FQNNGV. The CDR3 sequence is 14 residues long. The J segment lost 9 bases and the V segment lost 4 bases, leaving 11 bases of the junction unmatched. The CDR3 coding sequence is TGTGCCAGCAGCTCTCCAGTGGGCGCGGGGGCCCAGTACTTC. Encoded protein: CASSSPVGAGAQYF.

This clone was observed once. CDR3: CASSIDADTEAFF. The DNA for the CDR3 is TGTGCCAGTAGTATAGACGCCGACACTGAAGCTTTCTTT. The V and J genes are TRBV19 and TRBJ1-1; no definite D call. The CDR3 has 13 amino acids. Trimming removed 0 bases from V and 3 bases from J, with 5 bases in between. The germline V gene encodes CDR1 LNHDA and CDR2 SQIVND (reference sequence).

J is TRBJ2-1 and V is TRBV27; maybe TRBD2 (5 bases). Germline lookup yields CDR1 MNHEY and CDR2 SMNVEV (reference sequence). The CDR3 runs 16 residues. Trimming stripped 5 bases from V and 5 bases from J, with 19 bases between. The chain's CDR3 is CASSPRDRGINNEQFF. CDR3 sequence (DNA): TGTGCCAGCAGTCCCCGGGATCGGGGTATTAACAATGAGCAGTTCTTC.

The chain recombines TRBV27 with TRBJ2-1; the match to TRBD2 covers 8 bases. Trimming removed 7 bases from V and 1 base from J; junction bases left unmatched: 15. Germline V gene sequence: CDR1 MNHEY, CDR2 SMNVEV (reference sequence). The CDR3 extends over 18 amino acids. CDR3 sequence: CASTPPTSGRRSYNEQFF. CDR3 coding DNA: TGTGCCAGCACCCCCCCCACTAGCGGCAGAAGATCCTACAATGAGCAGTTCTTC.

This clone was counted once. At one of its ends the junction is not consistent with the germline gene, which may arise from a read error. The rearrangement links TRBV7-2 to TRBJ2-2; the D gene is possibly TRBD1 (6 bases). The germline CDR1 and CDR2 sequences are SGHTA and FQGNSA. The CDR3 is 13 residues long. CDR3 coding DNA: TGTGCCAGCAGCTTAAATCGGGAAGGGGGGCTGTTTTTT. This translates into CASSLNREGGLFF. The full variable domain, its missing parts supplied by reference TRBV7-2 and TRBJ2-2, is GAGVSQSPSNKVTEKGKDVELRCDPISGHTALYWYRQSLGQGLEFLIYFQGNSAPDKSGLPSDRFSAERTGGSVSTLTIQRTQQEDSAVYLCASSLNREGGLFFGEGSRLTVL.

This chain connects TRBV7-9 to TRBJ2-7; 14 bases are a match to TRBD2. V shed 7 bases and J 6 bases; nucleotides not matched to a gene: 11. Germline V gene data show CDR1 as SEHNR and CDR2 as FQNEAQ (reference sequence). The CDR3 length is 16 residues. CDR3 amino acids: CASTPGLAGVMREQYF. Here the CDR3 DNA reads TGTGCCAGCACCCCGGGACTAGCGGGAGTAATGCGCGAGCAGTACTTC.

In this sample, this clone turned up once. The V gene is TRBV9, the J gene TRBJ2-2; D not certain. This CDR3 spans 14 amino acids. V was clipped by 0 bases and J by 6 bases, with 9 bases between them. Germline V lookup: CDR1 SGDLS, CDR2 YYNGEE. The CDR3 sequence: CASSVEGSSGELFF. CDR3 nucleotide sequence: TGTGCCAGCAGCGTAGAGGGCAGCTCCGGGGAGCTGTTTTTT.

The chain combines TRBV7-6 with TRBJ1-3; the match to TRBD1 covers 7 bases. CDR1 SGHVS and CDR2 FNYEAQ come from the germline V gene. The length of the CDR3 is 14 residues. J lost 2 bases, V lost 2 bases, and 0 bases had no gene match. The DNA of the CDR3 is TGTGCCAGCAGCTTAACAGGGGCTGGAAACACCATATATTTT. Translation: CASSLTGAGNTIYF.

In its sample, this clone was seen once. V usage is TRBV15 and J usage is TRBJ2-1; 8 bases align to TRBD2. This CDR3 spans 17 amino acids. Losses at the gene ends were 7 bases for V and 7 bases for J; bases not matched to a gene: 18. Germline assignment: CDR1 LNHNV and CDR2 YYDKDF (reference sequence). CDR3 loop: CATTLGPGGLASNEQFF. The CDR3 bases are TGTGCCACCACCCTAGGGCCTGGCGGACTAGCCTCAAATGAGCAGTTCTTC.

The CDR3 loop reads CASSPLTGGGEKLFF. CDR3 sequence (DNA): TGTGCCAGCAGCCCCCTAACAGGGGGAGGCGAAAAACTGTTTTTT. The chain employs TRBV6-5 and TRBJ1-4; 8 nucleotides match TRBD1. Germline V gene sequence: CDR1 MNHEY, CDR2 SVGAGI. V shed 6 bases and J 8 bases; nucleotides not matched to a gene: 11. The CDR3 runs 15 residues.

This rearrangement joins TRBV9 to TRBJ2-3; D might be TRBD1 (6 bases). The germline V gene encodes CDR1 SGDLS and CDR2 YYNGEE. Deletions cut 4 bases from V and 2 bases from J, with 20 bases between. CDR3 length equals 17 residues. The chain's CDR3 is CASSLRSQGRHTDTQYF. CDR3 in DNA: TGTGCCAGCAGCCTACGTAGTCAGGGGCGTCACACAGATACGCAGTATTTT. Full variable domain (rest looked up from reference TRBV9 and TRBJ2-3): DSGVTQTPKHLITATGQRVTLRCSPRSGDLSVYWYQQSLDQGLQFLIQYYNGEERAKGNILERFSAQQFPDLHSELNLSSLELGDSALYFCASSLRSQGRHTDTQYFGPGTRLTVL.

This clone was seen more than once but under ten times. The chain is built from TRBV11-3 and TRBJ2-3, with 9 bases aligning to TRBD2. Germline trimming cut 6 bases from V and 4 bases from J; bases unmatched to any gene: 11. This CDR3 region has 16 residues. CDR1 is SGHNT and CDR2 is YENEEA in the germline V gene. In DNA form, the CDR3 reads TGTGCCAGCAGTCCCCCACGGACTAGCGTACCAGATACGCAGTATTTT. It codes for CASSPPRTSVPDTQYF.

The chain recombines TRBV6-1 with TRBJ1-4; D gene unclear. V was clipped by 6 bases and J by 3 bases, with 8 bases between them. Germline V lookup: CDR1 MNHNS, CDR2 SASEGT. The length of the CDR3 is 13 residues. CDR3 in amino acids: CASRSEANEKLFF. CDR3 DNA: TGTGCCAGCAGGAGTGAGGCTAATGAAAAACTGTTTTTT.

This sequence joins TRBV19 and TRBJ1-2; D uncertain. The CDR3 spans 13 residues. Germline-derived CDR1 and CDR2 are LNHDA and SQIVND (reference sequence). V was cut by 6 bases and J by 6 bases, with 14 bases left in between. CDR3 DNA sequence: TGTGCCAGTAGAAAAGGGTATAAGGATGGCTACACCTTC. It encodes CASRKGYKDGYTF.

About this clone: This likely traces to a read error, being one base from a far larger clone. The rearrangement links TRBV25-1 to TRBJ1-1; D not certain. The CDR3 loop spans 13 amino acids. The V gene's germline CDR1 is MGHDK and CDR2 SYGVNS. V was clipped by 5 bases and J by 1 base, with 8 bases between them. The CDR3 loop is CASSRTGNTEAFF. CDR3 nucleotides: TGTGCCAGCAGTAGGACGGGGAACACTGAAGCTTTCTTT.

V gene TRBV28 combines with J gene TRBJ2-5; D tentatively reads TRBD1 or TRBD2 (6 bases each). V gave up 5 bases and J gave up 2 bases, with 12 bases separating them. The CDR3 is made up of 14 amino acids. Germline loops: CDR1 MDHEN, CDR2 SYDVKM. The CDR3 here is CASSRGGIQETQYF. The CDR3 DNA reads TGTGCCAGCAGTCGAGGGGGGATTCAAGAGACCCAGTACTTC.

V usage is TRBV29-1 and J usage is TRBJ1-2, with TRBD1 identical over 9 bases. This CDR3 region has 14 residues. The V segment lost 7 bases and the J segment 5 bases; nucleotides outside the gene matches: 11. The V gene's germline CDR1 is SQVTM and CDR2 ANQGSEA. The CDR3 spells CSAIMADRGYGYTF. The CDR3 region has the DNA TGCAGCGCCATCATGGCCGACAGGGGGTATGGCTACACCTTC.

The CDR3 here is CASPHSRLNYNEQFF. DNA for the CDR3: TGTGCCAGCCCCCATTCCCGCCTGAACTACAATGAGCAGTTCTTC. This chain uses TRBV2 with TRBJ2-1; D call uncertain. CDR3 length: 15 amino acids. Germline loops: CDR1 SNHLY, CDR2 FYNNEI. Trimming left V 8 bases short and J 3 bases short, with 17 bases between. The whole variable domain, filled in from reference TRBV2 and TRBJ2-1, reads EPEVTQTPSHQVTQMGQEVILRCVPISNHLYFYWYRQILGQKVEFLVSFYNNEISEKSEIFDDQFSVERPDGSNFTLKIRSTKLEDSAMYFCASPHSRLNYNEQFFGPGTRLTVL.

J is TRBJ2-3 and V is TRBV19; 9 nucleotides line up with TRBD1. CDR1 and CDR2 (germline): LNHDA, SQIVND (reference sequence). The V and J ends lost 7 bases and 2 bases, in that order; junction bases with no gene match: 7. The CDR3 is 15 amino acids. The CDR3, as DNA: TGTGCCAGTAATATCGGGACAGGGATCACAGATACGCAGTATTTT. Translation: CASNIGTGITDTQYF.

The chain employs TRBV6-1 and TRBJ2-5, with D possibly TRBD1 on 5 matching bases. Trimming took 8 bases from V and 4 from J, leaving 14 bases between them. Germline loops: CDR1 MNHNS, CDR2 SASEGT. The length of the CDR3 is 13 residues. The DNA for the CDR3 is TGTGCCAGCGGGTGGGGCCCCTCAGAGACCCAGTACTTC. It codes for CASGWGPSETQYF.

The chain employs TRBV14 and TRBJ1-1; D is ambiguous. CDR3 size: 12 residues. V was cut by 2 bases and J by 7 bases, with 8 bases left in between. The germline V gene has CDR1 SGHDN and CDR2 FVKESK. The CDR3 protein is CASSQIVGEAFF. CDR3 bases: TGTGCCAGCAGCCAAATCGTTGGTGAAGCTTTCTTT.

This clone has only one observation. V is TRBV7-3 and J is TRBJ2-2, with no clear D. CDR3 length: 16 residues. CDR1 SGHTA and CDR2 FQGTGA come from the germline V gene. V was trimmed by 2 bases and J by 6 bases, leaving 16 bases between them. CDR3 residues: CASSLRRAGWAGELFF. The CDR3, as DNA: TGTGCCAGCAGCTTACGTAGGGCAGGATGGGCCGGGGAGCTGTTTTTT.

The CDR3 region has the DNA TGTGCCAGCAGTTCCAGGTGGCGGGAGGCCGGGTATACGCAGTATTTT. Translating it yields CASSSRWREAGYTQYF. The rearrangement joins TRBV28 to TRBJ2-3; 8 nucleotides align to TRBD2. The V segment lost 4 bases and the J segment 7 bases; nucleotides outside the gene matches: 13. The germline V gene encodes CDR1 MDHEN and CDR2 SYDVKM. The CDR3 is 16 amino acids.